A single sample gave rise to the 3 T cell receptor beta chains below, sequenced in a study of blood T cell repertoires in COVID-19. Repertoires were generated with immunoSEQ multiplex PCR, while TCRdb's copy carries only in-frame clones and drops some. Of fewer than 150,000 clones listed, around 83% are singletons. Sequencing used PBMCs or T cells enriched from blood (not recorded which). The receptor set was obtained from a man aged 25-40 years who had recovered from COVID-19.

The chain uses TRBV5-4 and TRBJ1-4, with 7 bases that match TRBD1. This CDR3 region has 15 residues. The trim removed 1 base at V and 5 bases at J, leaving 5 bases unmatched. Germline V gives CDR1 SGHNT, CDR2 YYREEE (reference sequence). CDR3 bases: TGTGCCAGCAGCTTGCAGCAGGGGGGAAATGAAAAACTGTTTTTT. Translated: CASSLQQGGNEKLFF.

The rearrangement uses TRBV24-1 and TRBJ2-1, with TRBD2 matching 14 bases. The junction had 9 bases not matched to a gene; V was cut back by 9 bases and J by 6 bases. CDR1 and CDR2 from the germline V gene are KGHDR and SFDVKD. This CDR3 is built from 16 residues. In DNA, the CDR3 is TGTGCCACCGGGGGGACGGGGACTAGCGGGGGCAATGAGCAGTTCTTC. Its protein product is CATGGTGTSGGNEQFF.

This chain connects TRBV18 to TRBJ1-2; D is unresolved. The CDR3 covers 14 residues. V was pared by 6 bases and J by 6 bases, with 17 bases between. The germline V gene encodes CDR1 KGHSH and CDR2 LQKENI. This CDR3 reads CASSPSTRRDGYTF. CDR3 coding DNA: TGTGCCAGCTCCCCAAGTACTAGAAGGGATGGCTACACCTTC.